This passage covers 11 T cell receptor beta chains from one sample sequenced in a study of T cells in women clearing cervical HPV infection. Sequenced by immunoSEQ multiplex PCR; TCRdb stores in-frame clones only, minus some. Here the sample table reports more than 20,000 clones. Source material: blood buffy coat. The receptor source for this set is a woman between 18 and 70 years old with a cervical HPV16 infection that either progressed to CIN3+ or cleared (not recorded which).

As for this clone: The CDR3 end lies 3 residues beyond the end of the read and is filled in from the germline J gene. V and J are TRBV7-2 and TRBJ1-2; D perhaps matches TRBD1 (5 bases). Per germline, CDR1 SGHTA and CDR2 FQGNSA. CDR3 length: 14 amino acids. This CDR3 reads CASSLGPGSNGYTF. Partial CDR3 DNA: TGTGCCAGCAGCTTAGGACCAGGGAGTAACGGC.

As for this clone: The read halts 3 residues ahead of the CDR3 end, with the missing end drawn from the germline J gene. V usage is TRBV14 and J usage is TRBJ2-7, with TRBD1 matching 7 bases. This CDR3 has 15 residues. V gave up 4 bases and J gave up 2 bases; unmatched junction bases: 8. Germline V gives CDR1 SGHDN, CDR2 FVKESK. Incomplete CDR3 DNA: TGTGCCAGCAGCCGAGACAGGGTCTCGGCCTACGAG. It codes for CASSRDRVSAYE. The CDR3 in its entirety is CASSRDRVSAYEQYF. Supplemented by reference TRBV14 and TRBJ2-7, the full variable domain reads EAGVTQFPSHSVIEKGQTVTLRCDPISGHDNLYWYRRVMGKEIKFLLHFVKESKQDESGMPNNRFLAERTGGTYSTLKVQPAELEDSGVYFCASSRDRVSAYEQYFGPGTRLTVT.

About this clone: Coverage ceases 3 residues before the CDR3 finishes, and the germline J gene fills in the end. The chain combines TRBV20-1 with TRBJ2-1; 13 bases are a match to TRBD2. This CDR3 is 15 amino acids long. J was trimmed by 4 bases and V by 3 bases; bases with no gene match: 3. The germline gives CDR1 DFQATT, CDR2 SNEGSKA (reference sequence). The CDR3 loop reads CSASRLAGGYNEQFF. The sequenced part of the CDR3 DNA is TGCAGTGCTAGCCGACTAGCGGGAGGATACAATGAG.

CDR3 bases read: TGCAGCGTTGGGACTGCACGACACGAG. This encodes CSVGTARHE. In full, the CDR3 reads CSVGTARHEQYF. The rearrangement uses TRBV29-1 and TRBJ2-7, with a weak D call TRBD2 (5 bases). The read gets to within 3 residues of the CDR3 end, and the germline J gene fills in the rest. The CDR3 sequence is 12 residues long. CDR1 SQVTM and CDR2 ANQGSEA come from the germline V gene. The V and J ends lost 4 bases and 5 bases respectively, with 12 bases between them.

The CDR3 DNA, read in part, is TGTGCCAGCAGCATCGACAGTTACACAGATACG. Translating it yields CASSIDSYTDT. The CDR3 in its entirety is CASSIDSYTDTQYF. The rearrangement links TRBV7-8 to TRBJ2-3; D might be TRBD1 (5 bases). The CDR3 extends 3 residues past the end of the read, so its final part is completed from the germline J gene. The germline V gene has CDR1 SGHVS and CDR2 FQNEAQ. V lost 5 bases to trimming and J lost 2 bases, with 11 bases between them. This CDR3 comprises 14 residues. Full variable domain (rest looked up from reference TRBV7-8 and TRBJ2-3): GAGVSQSPRYKVAKRGQDVALRCDPISGHVSLFWYQQALGQGPEFLTYFQNEAQLDKSGLPSDRFFAERPEGSVSTLKIQRTQQEDSAVYLCASSIDSYTDTQYFGPGTRLTVL.

Concerning this clone: The read gets to within 3 residues of the CDR3 end, and the germline J gene fills in the rest. The chain carries TRBV5-1 and TRBJ2-4; 10 nucleotides agree with TRBD2. The V gene end was trimmed by 6 bases and the J gene end by 0 bases; junction bases not matched to a gene: 12. CDR3 size: 18 residues. In germline, CDR1 is SGHRS, CDR2 YFSETQ. The CDR3 loop is CASNRGSGRSGAKNIQYF. Partial CDR3 DNA: TGCGCCAGCAATAGGGGTAGCGGGAGGTCGGGAGCCAAAAACATT.

As regards this clone: The read comes to an end 3 residues before the CDR3 does, leaving the germline J gene to fill in the end. The chain joins TRBV5-4 to TRBJ1-3; perhaps TRBD1 as D (5 bases). CDR1 is SGHNT and CDR2 is YYREEE in the germline V gene (reference sequence). The CDR3 contains 14 residues. V was cut by 1 base and J by 4 bases, with 9 bases left in between. The CDR3 bases that were read are TGTGCCAGCAGCTTGCGGGGGGTAGGAAACACC. Its translation is CASSLRGVGNT. The CDR3 in its entirety is CASSLRGVGNTIYF.

To note about this clone: The read stops 3 residues short of the end of the CDR3; the missing end is completed from the germline J gene. The chain recombines TRBV7-6 with TRBJ2-2; D tentatively fits TRBD1 or TRBD2 (5 bases each). CDR3 length: 16 residues. Trimming removed 5 bases at V and 0 bases at J, with 13 bases between. Germline V gene sequence: CDR1 SGHVS, CDR2 FNYEAQ. The chain's CDR3 is CASSEGLLANTGELFF. The CDR3 DNA, read in part, is TGTGCCAGCAGCGAGGGGCTACTCGCGAACACCGGGGAG.

Details on this clone: Read coverage stops 3 residues before the CDR3 terminus; the germline J gene supplies the remainder. The gene calls are TRBV2 and TRBJ2-2; 9 bases map to TRBD1. This CDR3 region has 15 residues. The ends lost 6 bases at V and 7 bases at J; junction bases unmatched: 9. CDR1 and CDR2 from the germline V gene are SNHLY and FYNNEI. The CDR3 loop reads CASRPGTGLGGELFF. The part of the CDR3 DNA that was read is TGTGCCAGCAGGCCCGGGACAGGGTTGGGCGGGGAG.

Partial CDR3 DNA: TGTGCCAGCAGCTTAGGGGAGGGGGAG. It codes for CASSLGEGE. The complete CDR3 sequence is CASSLGEGEAFF. The rearrangement joins TRBV7-9 to TRBJ1-1; the D gene is possibly TRBD1 (6 bases). The CDR3 extends 3 residues past the end of the read, so its final part is completed from the germline J gene. Germline-derived CDR1 and CDR2 are SEHNR and FQNEAQ (reference sequence). The CDR3 length is 12 residues.

About this clone itself: Sequencing ends 3 residues short of the CDR3 end; the germline J gene provides the rest. The J gene is TRBJ2-7, the V gene TRBV10-1; 7 nucleotides match TRBD2. CDR1 WNHNN and CDR2 SYGVQD come from the germline V gene (reference sequence). There are 15 residues in the CDR3. With 3 bases clipped from V and 6 bases from J, the junction kept 11 bases outside the gene matches. The CDR3 DNA, read in part, is TGCGCCAGCAGTGATTACGCGGCGGGAGATGCCGAG. Protein product: CASSDYAAGDAE. The entire CDR3 protein reads CASSDYAAGDAEQYF.